This TCR beta chain is drawn from a study of identical twins. Broader study findings: Surplus twin overlap in beta out-of-frame sequences was less pronounced. Out-of-frame alpha sequences that twins shared showed excess low generation probability. Invariant cells of the MAIT and iNKT types might have partly distorted the zero-insertion analyses. The study found that models underestimated out-of-frame TCR alpha sharing in monozygotic twins.

In the case of this clonotype: Its specificity is unknown.

CDR3 length: 13 residues. Germline loops: CDR1 MGHDK, CDR2 SYGVNS. Trimming took off 9 bases at V and 1 base at J, with 9 bases between the two ends. TCRdb re-analysed the 5' RACE reads in MiXCR, keeping a single row per CDR3 protein. The sample contains 700,000 or so distinct CDR3 sequences, roughly 8% of which appear only once. The same data also went into a second study, on yellow fever vaccine responses in identical twins.

The sample taken for sequencing was PBMCs. The sequence came from a woman between 18 and 30 years old in good health. The chain joins TRBV25-1 to TRBJ2-2, with D hard to call. The CDR3 protein is CARLNLNTGELFF. In DNA, the CDR3 is TGTGCCAGATTAAATCTGAACACCGGGGAGCTGTTTTTT. The whole variable domain, filled in from reference TRBV25-1 and TRBJ2-2, reads EADIYQTPRYLVIGTGKKITLECSQTMGHDKMYWYQQDPGMELHLIHYSYGVNSTEKGDLSSESTVSRIRTEHFPLTLESARPSHTSQYLCARLNLNTGELFFGEGSRLTVL.